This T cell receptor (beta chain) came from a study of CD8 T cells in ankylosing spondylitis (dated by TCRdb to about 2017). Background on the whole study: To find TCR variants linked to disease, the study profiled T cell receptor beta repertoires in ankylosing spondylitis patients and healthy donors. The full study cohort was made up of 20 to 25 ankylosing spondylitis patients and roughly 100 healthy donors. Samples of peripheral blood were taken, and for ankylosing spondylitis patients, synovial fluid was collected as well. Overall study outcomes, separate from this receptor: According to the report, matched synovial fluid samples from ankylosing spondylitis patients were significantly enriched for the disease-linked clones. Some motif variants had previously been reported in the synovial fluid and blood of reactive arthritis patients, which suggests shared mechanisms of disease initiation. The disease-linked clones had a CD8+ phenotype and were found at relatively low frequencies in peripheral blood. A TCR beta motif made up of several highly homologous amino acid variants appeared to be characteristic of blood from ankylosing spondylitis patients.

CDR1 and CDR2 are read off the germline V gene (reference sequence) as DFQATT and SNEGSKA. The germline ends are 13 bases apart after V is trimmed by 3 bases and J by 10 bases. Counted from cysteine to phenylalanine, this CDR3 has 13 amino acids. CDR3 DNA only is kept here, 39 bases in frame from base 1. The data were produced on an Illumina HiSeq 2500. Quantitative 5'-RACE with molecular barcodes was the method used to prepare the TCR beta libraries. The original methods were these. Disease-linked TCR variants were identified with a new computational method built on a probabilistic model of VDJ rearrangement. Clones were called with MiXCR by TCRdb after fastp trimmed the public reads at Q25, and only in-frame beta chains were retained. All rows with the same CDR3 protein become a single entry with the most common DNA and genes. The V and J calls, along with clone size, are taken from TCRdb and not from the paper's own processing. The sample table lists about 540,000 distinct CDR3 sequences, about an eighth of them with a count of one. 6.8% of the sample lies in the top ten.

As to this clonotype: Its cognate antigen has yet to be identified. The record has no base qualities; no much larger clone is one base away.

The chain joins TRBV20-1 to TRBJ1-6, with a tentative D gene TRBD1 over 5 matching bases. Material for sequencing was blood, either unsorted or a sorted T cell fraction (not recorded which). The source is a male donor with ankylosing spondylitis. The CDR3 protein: CSARAVGTSPLHF. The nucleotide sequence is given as TGCAGTGCTAGGGCCGTGGGGACCTCACCCCTCCACTTT.